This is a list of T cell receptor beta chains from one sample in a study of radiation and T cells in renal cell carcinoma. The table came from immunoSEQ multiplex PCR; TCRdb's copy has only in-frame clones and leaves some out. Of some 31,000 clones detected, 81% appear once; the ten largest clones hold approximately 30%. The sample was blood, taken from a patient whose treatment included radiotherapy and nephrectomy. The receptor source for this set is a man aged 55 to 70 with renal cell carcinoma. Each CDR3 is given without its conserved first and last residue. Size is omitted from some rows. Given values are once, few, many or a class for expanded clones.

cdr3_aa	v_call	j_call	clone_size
ASSLAGDRAWQTQY	TRBV5-1	TRBJ2-5	.
ASSQDRGRLIETQY	TRBV5-1	TRBJ2-5	.
ASSLARDVQETQY	TRBV7-2	TRBJ2-5	.
ASSSKTDPSNQPQH	TRBV28	TRBJ1-5	once
ASSLAYTDTQY	TRBV7-2	TRBJ2-3	few
ASSIGQGGEKLF	TRBV7-2	TRBJ1-4	.
ASSVQGSGANVLT	TRBV9	TRBJ2-6	.
ASSQARHLYGYT	TRBV4-3	TRBJ1-2	.
ASSQPGLAAYSYEQY	TRBV5-1	.	once
ASASSSAAYNEQF	TRBV2	TRBJ2-1	.
ASSTLTTRGHEQF	TRBV27	TRBJ2-1	.
ASSRVPSGSYEQY	TRBV14	TRBJ2-7	few
ASSPDFNEQF	TRBV6-1	TRBJ2-1	.
ASSQDVGDSYEQY	TRBV4-2	TRBJ2-7	.
ASRLVTDTQY	TRBV7-2	TRBJ2-3	.
ASSWRGVPATNEKLF	TRBV5-1	TRBJ1-4	.
ASTRGHLLQETQY	TRBV6-1	TRBJ2-5	.
ASSWLADKQF	TRBV7-2	TRBJ2-1	.
ASSFRGGDTEAF	TRBV7-2	TRBJ1-1	.
ASSPLGGGNQPQH	TRBV18	TRBJ1-5	.
ASSFEVGDTQY	TRBV11-2	TRBJ2-3	.
ASSLSGAGLNQPQH	TRBV27	TRBJ1-5	.
ASSRVPGLAALRVPYEQY	TRBV4-1	TRBJ2-7	.
ASSLAWTGQGAGVAF	TRBV11-2	TRBJ1-1	once
ASSFTGSSYEQY	TRBV5-1	TRBJ2-7	.
ASSLGPASNYGYT	TRBV7-6	TRBJ1-2	.
ASSIPHQADRYGTQNEKLF	TRBV19	TRBJ1-4	.
ASSARGGSPIGGEQY	TRBV9	TRBJ2-7	.
ASSPGTPSSYEQY	TRBV5-1	TRBJ2-7	.
ASSQGTSGYYEQY	TRBV4-3	TRBJ2-7	.
ASSLRTPGQGASGANVLT	TRBV7-8	TRBJ2-6	.
ASSQDEGRETEAF	TRBV4-2	TRBJ1-1	few
ASSLLAENTGELF	TRBV7-2	TRBJ2-2	.
ASSLGPQNAKNIQY	TRBV11-2	TRBJ2-4	.
ASSWGQPNQPQH	TRBV5-1	TRBJ1-5	.
ASSGNSVVNTGELF	TRBV5-1	TRBJ2-2	.
ASSLFSGSYEQY	TRBV7-3	TRBJ2-7	.
ASSVDQGLGSPLH	TRBV9	TRBJ1-6	.